This record concerns one T cell receptor (beta chain) sequence. No antigen is known for it. These data are taken from a study of cytomegalovirus exposure and HLA in healthy donors. Study-level points and caveats: Three chains tied to CMV proved CMV antigen-specific in vitro.

CDR1 is SGHTA and CDR2 is FQGTGA in the germline V gene. There are 12 residues in the CDR3. The V and J ends lost 3 bases and 13 bases respectively, with 15 bases between them. It was with 60 Vbeta and 13 Jbeta primers that the PCR ran. Libraries were prepared by immunoSEQ multiplex PCR; TCRdb keeps only in-frame clonotypes and omits some of them. The sample includes under 300,000 clones, 70% to 90% of them seen just once. The sequencing sample was made of PBMCs. The rearrangement links TRBV7-3 to TRBJ1-2, with D possibly being TRBD1 (6 bases). The receptor was isolated from a woman aged 40 to 55 in good health and CMV-seropositive. The CDR3 DNA reads TGTGCCAGCAGCTTTCCGGGGGGCGCCCTCACCTTC. Its translation: CASSFPGGALTF.